This passage covers 30 T cell receptor beta chains from one sample sequenced in a study of T cells in tuberculosis. Clones were sequenced by immunoSEQ multiplex PCR, and TCRdb holds only the in-frame ones, with some missing. The sample has about 88,000 clones; approximately 91% are singletons. Thawed, overnight-rested PBMC were stained with GMM-loaded CD1B tetramer, viability dye and anti-CD3, then sorted. The lipid loaded on the CD1B tetramers was C32 glucose monomycolate from Rhodococcus equi. The material sequenced was CD1b-GMM tetramer-negative cells sorted from PBMCs. Receptors were obtained from an adult woman with latent tuberculosis.

As concerns this clone: Other DNA sequences in the sample encode the same CDR3. This rearrangement joins TRBV5-1 to TRBJ1-2; 11 nucleotides agree with TRBD1. The V and J ends lost 0 bases and 8 bases, in that order; junction bases with no gene match: 3. The CDR3 totals 14 residues. Germline CDR1 is SGHRS and CDR2 is YFSETQ. CDR3 sequence: CASSLAGTGGGYTF. In nucleotides, the CDR3 is TGCGCCAGCAGCTTGGCAGGGACAGGGGGAGGCTACACCTTC.

This clone was picked up one time. The V and J genes are TRBV27 and TRBJ1-6, with D hard to call. The V end lost 3 bases, the J end lost 7 bases, and 4 bases lay between the germline ends. In germline, CDR1 is MNHEY, CDR2 SMNVEV (reference sequence). The CDR3 runs to 12 residues. This CDR3 is CASSFPNSPLHF. The CDR3 DNA reads TGTGCCAGCAGTTTCCCAAATTCACCCCTCCACTTT.

The V call is TRBV7-9, the J call TRBJ1-5, with a weak D call TRBD1 (6 bases). This CDR3 region has 13 residues. The V and J ends lost 6 bases and 5 bases respectively, with 11 bases between them. Germline V gives CDR1 SEHNR, CDR2 FQNEAQ (reference sequence). CDR3 protein: CASRRGGDQPQHF. CDR3 DNA sequence: TGTGCCAGCAGAAGGGGGGGAGATCAGCCCCAGCATTTT. Together with reference TRBV7-9 and TRBJ1-5, the CDR3 gives the full variable domain: DTGVSQNPRHKITKRGQNVTFRCDPISEHNRLYWYRQTLGQGPEFLTYFQNEAQLEKSRLLSDRFSAERPKGSFSTLEIQRTEQGDSAMYLCASRRGGDQPQHFGDGTRLSIL.

The chain links TRBV7-8 to TRBJ1-2; D unclear. Between the trimmed V and J ends, which lost 6 bases and 5 bases, there was a span of 16 bases. The CDR3 totals 14 residues. The germline CDR1 and CDR2 sequences are SGHVS and FQNEAQ. CDR3 nucleotides: TGTGCCAGCAGTCCCACCCGGGTCTCATATGGCTACACCTTC. Protein sequence: CASSPTRVSYGYTF.

The chain uses TRBV5-4 and TRBJ2-3; D ambiguous. Trimming stripped 0 bases from V and 6 bases from J, with 8 bases between. The CDR3 is 13 amino acids. Germline V CDR1 and CDR2: SGHNT, YYREEE (reference sequence). The CDR3 reads CASSLGRLDTQYF. For the CDR3, the DNA is TGTGCCAGCAGCTTGGGTCGGTTGGATACGCAGTATTTT.

The chain has TRBV5-1 and TRBJ1-2; D not certain. Germline V gene lookup returns CDR1 SGHRS and CDR2 YFSETQ. V was shortened by 0 bases and J by 5 bases, with 8 bases between the two germline ends. CDR3 length: 13 residues. This CDR3 reads CASSLEAGYGYTF. DNA of the CDR3: TGCGCCAGCAGCTTGGAGGCGGGGTATGGCTACACCTTC.

The rearrangement links TRBV2 to TRBJ2-3, with 8 bases fitting TRBD2. This CDR3 contains 17 residues. Looked up from germline, CDR1 is SNHLY and CDR2 is FYNNEI. The J segment lost 1 base and the V segment lost 3 bases, leaving 9 bases of the junction unmatched. Here the CDR3 DNA reads TGTGCCAGCAGTGATAGCGTCCTAGCGGGCGGCACAGATACGCAGTATTTT. Encoded protein: CASSDSVLAGGTDTQYF. The complete variable domain, with remaining parts taken from reference TRBV2 and TRBJ2-3, reads EPEVTQTPSHQVTQMGQEVILRCVPISNHLYFYWYRQILGQKVEFLVSFYNNEISEKSEIFDDQFSVERPDGSNFTLKIRSTKLEDSAMYFCASSDSVLAGGTDTQYFGPGTRLTVL.

In this sample, this clone turned up once. The genes are TRBV13 and TRBJ2-7; tentative D call: TRBD2 (6 bases). V was cut by 6 bases and J by 3 bases, with 12 bases left in between. Per germline, CDR1 PRHDT and CDR2 FYEKMQ (reference sequence). The CDR3 covers 13 residues. The CDR3 here is CASRPGAGYEQYF. The CDR3 DNA follows: TGTGCCAGCAGACCGGGAGCGGGCTACGAGCAGTACTTC.

The V gene is TRBV28, the J gene TRBJ1-2; D is undetermined. Trimming removed 2 bases at V and 4 bases at J, with 20 bases between. The CDR3 sequence is 17 residues long. CDR1 is MDHEN and CDR2 is SYDVKM in the germline V gene. CDR3 DNA sequence: TGTGCCAGCAGTTTACTAGCGGGGTTCTCAATTGGCTATGGCTACACCTTC. It encodes CASSLLAGFSIGYGYTF.

As concerns this clone: The junction shows a germline mismatch at one end, possibly a read error. V is TRBV7-7 and J is TRBJ2-7; 10 bases are shared with TRBD1. The length of the CDR3 is 18 residues. Germline lookup yields CDR1 SSHAT and CDR2 FNYEAQ (reference sequence). The CDR3 is CASSLDTTGTGAPYEQYF. The CDR3 DNA sequence: TGTGCTAGCAGCTTAGACACGACCGGGACAGGGGCTCCCTACGAGCAGTACTTC.

The J gene is TRBJ1-2, the V gene TRBV6-1, with TRBD1 identical over 7 bases. CDR3 length: 15 residues. From germline, CDR1 is MNHNS and CDR2 SASEGT. Trimming removed 5 bases from V and 11 bases from J; junction bases left unmatched: 17. DNA of the CDR3: TGTGCCAGCAGTAGAAAACCAGGGACAGCCAGACAATACACCTTC. Its protein is CASSRKPGTARQYTF.

The rearrangement uses TRBV5-6 and TRBJ2-1; perhaps TRBD1 as D (5 bases). The germline V and J ends were trimmed by 4 bases and 10 bases, with 9 bases remaining between them. The length of the CDR3 is 11 residues. The V gene's germline CDR1 is SGHDT and CDR2 YYEEEE. In DNA, the CDR3 is TGTGCCAGCAGCACAGGCCCCGAGCAGTTCTTC. This gives the protein CASSTGPEQFF.

The chain links TRBV10-3 to TRBJ1-5, with TRBD1 matching over 7 bases. The CDR3 extends over 14 amino acids. Losses at the gene ends were 5 bases for V and 2 bases for J; bases not matched to a gene: 3. Germline V CDR1 and CDR2: ENHRY, SYGVKD. The CDR3 loop is CAISTTGGNQPQHF. CDR3 coding DNA: TGTGCCATCAGTACTACAGGGGGCAATCAGCCCCAGCATTTT.

The genes are TRBV4-1 and TRBJ1-5; D is unclear. V gave up 2 bases and J gave up 4 bases, with 3 bases separating them. The CDR3 covers 12 residues. From germline, CDR1 is MGHRA and CDR2 YSYEKL. The DNA for the CDR3 is TGCGCCAGCAGCCAACCGAATCAGCCCCAGCATTTT. Translating gives CASSQPNQPQHF.

The chain has TRBV14 and TRBJ1-1, with 8 bases aligning to TRBD1. The J segment lost 8 bases and the V segment lost 0 bases, leaving 5 bases of the junction unmatched. The CDR3 has 14 amino acids. Per the germline V gene, CDR1 is SGHDN and CDR2 is FVKESK. The CDR3 loop reads CASSQDDRGKEAFF. In DNA form, the CDR3 reads TGTGCCAGCAGCCAAGATGACAGGGGCAAAGAAGCTTTCTTT.

This clone has a single count. The rearrangement links TRBV28 to TRBJ2-3, with D tentatively TRBD2 (6 bases). This CDR3 contains 17 residues. From germline, CDR1 is MDHEN and CDR2 SYDVKM. V lost 6 bases, J lost 5 bases, and 24 bases lay in between. The CDR3 region is CASSSPPGLWDVDTQYF. The CDR3 DNA sequence: TGTGCCAGCAGCTCCCCCCCGGGACTCTGGGACGTAGATACGCAGTATTTT.

This chain joins TRBV2 and TRBJ2-3; D is possibly TRBD2 (6 bases). Trimming left V 7 bases short and J 0 bases short, with 8 bases between. The CDR3 consists of 13 residues. CDR1 is SNHLY, CDR2 FYNNEI, per germline. The DNA of the CDR3 is TGTGCCAGCAAAGGGACTAGCACAGATACGCAGTATTTT. This encodes CASKGTSTDTQYF.

A note on this clone: Other DNA sequences within the sample encode an identical CDR3. The V and J genes are TRBV4-2 and TRBJ2-1, with a possible D match to TRBD2 (7 bases). CDR1 LGHNA and CDR2 YNFKEQ come from the germline V gene. The CDR3 length is 16 residues. Trimming pared 1 base from V and 4 bases from J, leaving 14 bases between. The CDR3 protein is CASSQVGGGPYNEQFF. CDR3 DNA: TGTGCCAGCAGCCAAGTAGGGGGGGGGCCTTACAATGAGCAGTTCTTC.

The chain combines TRBV16 with TRBJ1-2; no reliable D call. The CDR3 runs 12 residues. The V end lost 3 bases, the J end lost 4 bases, and 6 bases lay between the germline ends. CDR1 is KGHSY and CDR2 is FQNENV in the germline V gene. The DNA for the CDR3 is TGTGCCAGCAGCCAGCACAGCTATGGCTACACCTTC. It translates to CASSQHSYGYTF.

The chain is built from TRBV27 and TRBJ2-7, with a tentative D call TRBD2 (5 bases). Germline V gives CDR1 MNHEY, CDR2 SMNVEV (reference sequence). CDR3 size: 13 residues. Between the trimmed V and J ends, which lost 2 bases and 9 bases, there was a span of 14 bases. DNA for the CDR3: TGTGCCAGCAGTTTAGTACCTCACCGGGGGCAGTACTTC. It codes for CASSLVPHRGQYF.

The chain is built from TRBV27 and TRBJ2-7; 9 positions match TRBD1. CDR1 and CDR2 (germline): MNHEY, SMNVEV (reference sequence). The J segment lost 1 base and the V segment lost 2 bases, leaving 6 bases of the junction unmatched. The CDR3 sequence is 16 residues long. For the CDR3, the DNA is TGTGCCAGCAGTTTACGCCCGGGACAGGGATCCTACGAGCAGTACTTC. Protein product: CASSLRPGQGSYEQYF.

The DNA for the CDR3 is TGTGCCAGCAGCTCCACTAGCGGGGGGGTACTAGATACGCAGTATTTT. This gives the protein CASSSTSGGVLDTQYF. The chain has TRBV5-4 and TRBJ2-3; 13 bases agree with TRBD2. CDR1 is SGHNT and CDR2 is YYREEE in the germline V gene (reference sequence). Trimming removed 3 bases from V and 5 bases from J; junction bases left unmatched: 6. This CDR3 is 16 amino acids long.

Note on this clone: At the DNA level, this CDR3 is encoded by other sequences in the same sample as well. This chain uses TRBV28 with TRBJ1-3, with TRBD1 identical over 7 bases. Germline CDR1 is MDHEN and CDR2 is SYDVKM. V was clipped by 3 bases and J by 0 bases; unmatched bases: 2. CDR3 size: 15 residues. CDR3 amino acids: CASSFRGVSGNTIYF. The CDR3 DNA is TGTGCCAGCAGTTTCAGGGGGGTCTCTGGAAACACCATATATTTT.

The chain recombines TRBV5-1 with TRBJ1-1; D unresolved. Trimming pared 3 bases from V and 5 bases from J, leaving 11 bases between. Germline V gene lookup returns CDR1 SGHRS and CDR2 YFSETQ. This CDR3 comprises 13 residues. The CDR3 region is CASSSESGTEAFF. The CDR3 bases are TGCGCCAGCAGCTCAGAGTCGGGTACTGAAGCTTTCTTT.

The gene calls are TRBV9 and TRBJ1-4, with 7 bases identical to TRBD1. This CDR3 has 14 residues. Germline CDR1 reads SGDLS; CDR2 reads YYNGEE. J was trimmed by 4 bases and V by 4 bases; bases with no gene match: 4. CDR3 residues: CASSSGQYNEKLFF. The CDR3 DNA is TGTGCCAGCAGCTCGGGACAGTATAATGAAAAACTGTTTTTT.

This rearrangement joins TRBV27 to TRBJ2-7; the match to TRBD1 covers 9 bases. Germline loops: CDR1 MNHEY, CDR2 SMNVEV (reference sequence). V lost 4 bases to trimming and J lost 8 bases; unmatched junction nucleotides: 15. This CDR3 has 16 residues. CDR3: CASSSLTGTGRGKQYF. As DNA, the CDR3 is TGTGCCAGCAGTTCGCTTACCGGGACAGGGAGAGGGAAGCAGTACTTC.

CDR3: CASSSGGRIYEQYF. The CDR3 bases are TGTGCCAGCAGTTCAGGGGGCCGGATCTACGAGCAGTACTTC. The J gene is TRBJ2-7, the V gene TRBV28; 8 bases fit TRBD1. The V gene end was trimmed by 4 bases and the J gene end by 3 bases; junction bases not matched to a gene: 5. CDR1 and CDR2 from the germline V gene are MDHEN and SYDVKM. This CDR3 contains 14 residues.

This clone was seen a handful of times. The chain has TRBV4-1 and TRBJ1-2; 10 bases match TRBD1. Germline CDR1 is MGHRA and CDR2 is YSYEKL. This CDR3 comprises 14 residues. J gave up 6 bases and V 2 bases, and 3 bases lay outside the gene matches. CDR3 DNA sequence: TGCGCCAGCAGCCAAACAGACAGGGGGCATGGCTACACCTTC. It encodes CASSQTDRGHGYTF.

J is TRBJ2-4 and V is TRBV4-2, with D tentatively TRBD2 (6 bases). CDR1 is LGHNA and CDR2 is YNFKEQ in the germline V gene. The CDR3 covers 16 residues. V was trimmed by 3 bases and J by 7 bases, leaving 19 bases between them. CDR3 in amino acids: CASSQGVGGSTNIQYF. CDR3 DNA sequence: TGTGCCAGCAGCCAGGGGGTCGGAGGGTCCACCAACATTCAGTACTTC.

The chain carries TRBV9 and TRBJ2-1; TRBD2 aligns across 8 bases. Germline V gives CDR1 SGDLS, CDR2 YYNGEE. The V segment lost 0 bases and the J segment 8 bases; nucleotides outside the gene matches: 7. This CDR3 has 15 amino acids. CDR3: CASSVDGGGMYEQFF. The CDR3, as DNA: TGTGCCAGCAGCGTAGACGGGGGGGGAATGTATGAGCAGTTCTTC.